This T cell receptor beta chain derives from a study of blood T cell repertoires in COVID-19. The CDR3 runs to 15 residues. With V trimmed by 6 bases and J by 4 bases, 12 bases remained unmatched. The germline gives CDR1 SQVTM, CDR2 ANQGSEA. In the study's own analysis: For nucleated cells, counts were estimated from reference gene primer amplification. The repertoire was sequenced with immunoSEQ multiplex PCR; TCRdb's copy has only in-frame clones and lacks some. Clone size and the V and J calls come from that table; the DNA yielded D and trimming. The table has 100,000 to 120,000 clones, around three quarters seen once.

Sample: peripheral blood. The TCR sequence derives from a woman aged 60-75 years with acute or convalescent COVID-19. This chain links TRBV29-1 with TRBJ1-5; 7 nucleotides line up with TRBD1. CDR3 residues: CSVAPGTEKNQPQHF. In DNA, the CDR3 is TGCAGCGTCGCCCCTGGGACAGAAAAGAATCAGCCCCAGCATTTT.